The sequence of this T cell receptor (beta chain) was determined in a study of shared clonotypes between healthy human individuals. Study-level background: Aged between 18 and 49, the donors were a couple of women and three men.

Some clones are missing from TCRdb's copy, which holds only in-frame ones; the method was immunoSEQ multiplex PCR. The sample consists of some 2 million clones, about 95% of them appearing once. Germline loops: CDR1 ENHRY, CDR2 SYGVKD. The V and J ends lost 5 bases and 0 bases respectively, with 12 bases between them. The CDR3 extends over 15 amino acids. This TCR derives from a man in his late teens or twenties in good health. V is TRBV10-3 and J is TRBJ2-3; the D is unclear. Sequencing was carried out using naive CD4+ T cells sorted from blood. Sample subset: CD45RA+ positively selected. CDR3 nucleotide sequence: TGTGCCATCAGTTCGCTCGCGTCTAGCACAGATACGCAGTATTTT. Translated: CAISSLASSTDTQYF.